Given below is one T cell receptor beta chain in context. Its antigen is still unknown. Authors' methods: There were no quality scores in the junction-only immunoSEQ sequences, so filtering differed. The protocol was immunoSEQ multiplex PCR, while the TCRdb copy is restricted to in-frame clones and leaves out a portion. That table is the source of V, J and clone size, and D and trimming were worked out from the DNA. The sample holds 2 million to 2.5 million clones, about 95% seen once. The CDR3 consists of 14 residues. Germline assignment: CDR1 SGDLS and CDR2 YYNGEE. V dropped 6 bases and J dropped 1 base, with 14 bases sitting between them. Positive CCR7 selection of CD45RO-negative cells yielded the naive CD8 cells, and terminally differentiated effector memory CD45RA+ cells were excluded. This record belongs to a study of shared clonotypes between healthy human individuals. Study results and caveats: Naive subsets typically showed greater estimated richness than memory subsets. Sampling included only blood; tissue repertoires likely differ.

This receptor was identified in a man aged 18 to 35 in good health. V is TRBV9 and J is TRBJ2-7; D perhaps matches TRBD2 (6 bases). The sample comprised naive CD8+ T cells sorted from blood. The CDR3 loop reads CASNEHGGSYEQYF. The CDR3 bases are TGTGCCAGCAACGAACATGGGGGGTCCTACGAGCAGTACTTC.